A single sample gave rise to the 21 T cell receptor beta chains below, sequenced in a study of blood T cell repertoires in COVID-19. Sequencing was performed with immunoSEQ multiplex PCR; in TCRdb, only in-frame clones are kept and a portion is missing. The sample contains 150,000 or so clones, roughly 85% of which appear only once. Specimen: PBMCs or T cells enriched from blood (not recorded which). The receptors were sampled from a man aged 45-60 years who had recovered from COVID-19.

This chain links TRBV2 with TRBJ2-5; 8 nucleotides line up with TRBD1. The V gene end was trimmed by 5 bases and the J gene end by 4 bases; junction bases not matched to a gene: 3. Germline CDR1 reads SNHLY; CDR2 reads FYNNEI. There are 13 residues in the CDR3. CDR3 DNA sequence: TGTGCCAGCAGTAAAGGGACAGGAGAGACCCAGTACTTC. Amino acid sequence: CASSKGTGETQYF.

The chain links TRBV10-3 to TRBJ1-5, with 7 bases identical to TRBD1. Germline loops: CDR1 ENHRY, CDR2 SYGVKD. The V segment lost 8 bases and the J segment 2 bases; nucleotides outside the gene matches: 9. The CDR3 runs to 15 residues. CDR3 DNA: TGTGCCATCTTGACGACAGGGAGGCGCAATCAGCCCCAGCATTTT. Amino acid sequence: CAILTTGRRNQPQHF.

The rearrangement links TRBV9 to TRBJ1-4; the D gene is possibly TRBD1 (5 bases). Germline CDR1 reads SGDLS; CDR2 reads YYNGEE. The CDR3 is 14 amino acids. The V gene lost 0 bases and the J gene lost 7 bases, with 10 bases spanning the gap. CDR3 coding DNA: TGTGCCAGCAGCGTAGGGCAGGGAGGTGAAAAACTGTTTTTT. The encoded protein is CASSVGQGGEKLFF. Full variable domain (outside the CDR3, taken from reference TRBV9 and TRBJ1-4): DSGVTQTPKHLITATGQRVTLRCSPRSGDLSVYWYQQSLDQGLQFLIQYYNGEERAKGNILERFSAQQFPDLHSELNLSSLELGDSALYFCASSVGQGGEKLFFGSGTQLSVL.

V gene TRBV27 combines with J gene TRBJ2-6; 12 bases map to TRBD2. The junction had 3 bases not matched to a gene; V was cut back by 5 bases and J by 1 base. Germline CDR1 reads MNHEY; CDR2 reads SMNVEV (reference sequence). The CDR3 consists of 17 residues. CDR3 DNA sequence: TGTGCCAGCAGTCTAGCGGGGGGGCGGTCTGGGGCCAACGTCCTGACTTTC. Translation: CASSLAGGRSGANVLTF.

V gene TRBV28 combines with J gene TRBJ1-4; tentative D call: TRBD1 (5 bases). Trimming removed 3 bases from V and 8 bases from J, with 16 bases in between. This CDR3 has 15 amino acids. The germline CDR1 and CDR2 sequences are MDHEN and SYDVKM. The CDR3 sequence is CASSLGPPGREKLFF. In DNA, the CDR3 is TGTGCCAGCAGTTTGGGGCCTCCGGGCCGCGAAAAACTGTTTTTT. Full variable domain (remainder filled in from reference TRBV28 and TRBJ1-4): DVKVTQSSRYLVKRTGEKVFLECVQDMDHENMFWYRQDPGLGLRLIYFSYDVKMKEKGDIPEGYSVSREKKERFSLILESASTNQTSMYLCASSLGPPGREKLFFGSGTQLSVL.

The V call is TRBV5-1, the J call TRBJ1-5; 8 bases line up with TRBD1. With V trimmed by 2 bases and J by 6 bases, 4 bases remained unmatched. Germline V gene sequence: CDR1 SGHRS, CDR2 YFSETQ. CDR3 size: 14 residues. CDR3 nucleotides: TGCGCCAGCAGCTTAGGGACAGGAGGTCAGCCCCAGCATTTT. This codes for CASSLGTGGQPQHF.

The rearrangement joins TRBV10-3 to TRBJ2-7, with 11 nucleotides matching TRBD2. The CDR3 covers 16 residues. CDR1 and CDR2 from the germline V gene are ENHRY and SYGVKD. The V and J ends lost 3 bases and 1 base, in that order; junction bases with no gene match: 5. The CDR3 nucleotides read TGTGCCATCAGTGATTCGGGACTAGCGGATTCCTACGAGCAGTACTTC. Its protein product is CAISDSGLADSYEQYF.

The chain is built from TRBV7-3 and TRBJ2-3; 11 bases agree with TRBD2. With 2 bases clipped from V and 1 base from J, the junction kept 5 bases outside the gene matches. In germline, CDR1 is SGHTA, CDR2 FQGTGA. The CDR3 sequence is 17 residues long. CDR3 protein: CASSLGLAGGRTDTQYF. Written as DNA, the CDR3 is TGTGCCAGCAGCTTAGGGCTAGCGGGGGGCCGCACAGATACGCAGTATTTT.

This chain links TRBV28 with TRBJ1-1; 8 positions agree with TRBD1. J gave up 0 bases and V 2 bases, and 2 bases lay outside the gene matches. Germline V gene data show CDR1 as MDHEN and CDR2 as SYDVKM. The CDR3 loop spans 15 amino acids. The CDR3: CASSLGGQVNTEAFF. The DNA of the CDR3 is TGTGCCAGCAGTTTAGGGGGACAGGTGAACACTGAAGCTTTCTTT.

This chain uses TRBV15 with TRBJ2-1, with D maybe TRBD2 (5 bases). Between the trimmed V and J ends, which lost 3 bases and 9 bases, there was a span of 9 bases. Germline CDR1 reads LNHNV; CDR2 reads YYDKDF (reference sequence). The CDR3 runs 12 residues. The DNA for the CDR3 is TGTGCCACCAGCAGGGACTTTTTTGAGCAGTTCTTC. Translated: CATSRDFFEQFF.

This clone was detected only a few times. The chain has TRBV12-3 or TRBV12-4 and TRBJ1-2; a weak D match, TRBD1 (5 bases). The CDR3 length is 13 residues. V dropped 5 bases and J dropped 7 bases, with 14 bases sitting between them. The CDR3 DNA is TGTGCCAGCAGTCCTGACAGTCCTAGTGGCTACACCTTC. It codes for CASSPDSPSGYTF.

The chain carries TRBV11-2 and TRBJ2-7, with D perhaps matching TRBD2 (5 bases). V was shortened by 1 base and J by 1 base, with 11 bases between the two germline ends. This CDR3 is built from 15 residues. Germline loops: CDR1 SGHAT, CDR2 FQNNGV. The CDR3 here is CASSLGLEGSYEQYF. The DNA for the CDR3 is TGTGCCAGCAGCTTAGGTCTAGAGGGTTCCTACGAGCAGTACTTC.

The chain has TRBV5-1 and TRBJ2-2, with 9 bases fitting TRBD1. The V segment lost 7 bases and the J segment 3 bases; nucleotides outside the gene matches: 4. Germline V gives CDR1 SGHRS, CDR2 YFSETQ. The CDR3 sequence is 14 residues long. This CDR3 is CASGRTGDTGELFF. DNA of the CDR3: TGCGCCAGCGGCCGGACAGGGGACACCGGGGAGCTGTTTTTT.

The CDR3: CSVSGQGYEKLFF. The DNA for the CDR3 is TGCAGCGTTAGCGGACAGGGTTACGAAAAACTGTTTTTT. The chain joins TRBV29-1 to TRBJ1-4; 8 bases align to TRBD1. The CDR3 is 13 amino acids. V trimming: 5 bases; J trimming: 8 bases; junction bases outside the gene matches: 7. The germline gives CDR1 SQVTM, CDR2 ANQGSEA.

This clone has a single count. This chain links TRBV3-1 (or the pseudogene TRBV3-2) with TRBJ2-3; 13 nucleotides line up with TRBD2. CDR3 length equals 15 residues. Germline loops: CDR1 LGHDT, CDR2 YNNKEL (reference sequence). The J segment lost 6 bases and the V segment lost 4 bases, leaving 4 bases of the junction unmatched. CDR3 in amino acids: CASSLWTSGGDTQYF. The DNA for the CDR3 is TGTGCCAGCAGCCTCTGGACTAGCGGGGGTGATACGCAGTATTTT.

The chain employs TRBV12-5 and TRBJ2-6; D is uncertain. The germline gives CDR1 LGHNT, CDR2 FRNRAP. Deletions cut 5 bases from V and 3 bases from J, with 5 bases between. The CDR3 is 13 residues long. The CDR3 DNA is TGTGCTAGTGGTCTAAGTGGGGCCAACGTCCTGACTTTC. Protein product: CASGLSGANVLTF.

The chain recombines TRBV7-9 with TRBJ1-1, with no clear D. Germline CDR1 is SEHNR and CDR2 is FQNEAQ (reference sequence). CDR3 length: 15 amino acids. With 4 bases removed from V and 1 base from J, the gap between germline ends came to 13 bases. In nucleotides, the CDR3 is TGTGCCAGCAGCTGGGATGGAGGGTGGAACACTGAAGCTTTCTTT. The encoded protein is CASSWDGGWNTEAFF. The whole variable domain, filled in from reference TRBV7-9 and TRBJ1-1, reads DTGVSQNPRHKITKRGQNVTFRCDPISEHNRLYWYRQTLGQGPEFLTYFQNEAQLEKSRLLSDRFSAERPKGSFSTLEIQRTEQGDSAMYLCASSWDGGWNTEAFFGQGTRLTVV.

This chain connects TRBV2 to TRBJ1-5; D may be TRBD1 (5 bases). The CDR3 spans 12 residues. The V and J ends lost 6 bases and 6 bases respectively, with 9 bases between them. The germline V gene has CDR1 SNHLY and CDR2 FYNNEI. The CDR3 reads CASRGEGQPQHF. In nucleotides, the CDR3 is TGTGCCAGCAGGGGGGAGGGTCAGCCCCAGCATTTT.

The chain combines TRBV28 with TRBJ2-7, with D possibly being TRBD1 (6 bases). Trimming stripped 5 bases from V and 2 bases from J, with 10 bases between. Germline V CDR1 and CDR2: MDHEN, SYDVKM. This CDR3 contains 13 residues. The CDR3 nucleotides are TGTGCCAGCAGTCAGGGGCCCACCTACGAGCAGTACGTC. The encoded protein is CASSQGPTYEQYV.

This rearrangement joins TRBV7-9 to TRBJ2-1; TRBD2 aligns across 10 bases. Per the germline V gene, CDR1 is SEHNR and CDR2 is FQNEAQ (reference sequence). The CDR3 extends over 16 amino acids. J was trimmed by 0 bases and V by 5 bases; bases with no gene match: 4. CDR3 amino acids: CASSGSSGSSYNEQFF. The DNA for the CDR3 is TGTGCCAGCAGCGGATCTAGCGGGAGCTCCTACAATGAGCAGTTCTTC.

The chain uses TRBV12-3 or TRBV12-4 and TRBJ1-2; D is perhaps TRBD1 (5 bases). This CDR3 spans 13 amino acids. V lost 5 bases to trimming and J lost 8 bases, with 15 bases between them. The CDR3 reads CASSQQEYEGYTF. In DNA, the CDR3 is TGTGCCAGCAGTCAACAGGAATATGAGGGCTACACCTTC.